This TCR beta chain emerged from a study of identifying expanded T cells in peripheral blood. Sequencing was performed with immunoSEQ multiplex PCR; in TCRdb, only in-frame clones are kept and a portion is missing. The table shows around 100,000 clones, with 80% to 90% occurring only once. Broader study findings: Two-week clone count variance significantly increased as total template count grew. Differentially abundant clones: around 1.2 between replicates, just under 17 at approximately 13 days, around 19 at four.

During the collection period, no donor immune events like infections were recorded. V shed 6 bases, J shed 4 bases, and the junction held 7 bases outside the gene matches. The CDR3 spans 14 residues. The germline gives CDR1 SNHLY, CDR2 FYNNEI. As regards this clone: Its target is not known.

The chain is built from TRBV2 and TRBJ1-2; 8 bases fit TRBD1. The specimen sequenced was blood. The sequence was obtained from a person between 18 and 75 years old in good health. CDR3: CASRPGGVIYGYTF. The CDR3 DNA reads as TGTGCCAGCAGACCAGGGGGCGTAATCTATGGCTACACCTTC.